The subject of this entry is one T cell receptor (beta chain). At the DNA level, this CDR3 is encoded by other sequences in the same sample as well. The sample comes from a study of cytomegalovirus exposure and HLA in healthy donors. The PCR had 60 Vbeta and 13 Jbeta primers. The data were produced by immunoSEQ multiplex PCR, yet TCRdb's version contains in-frame clones alone and is incomplete. The table records under 40,000 clones, 76% of them present only once. In germline, CDR1 is SEHNR, CDR2 FQNEAQ (reference sequence). The CDR3 consists of 15 residues. V was trimmed by 4 bases and J by 1 base, leaving 11 bases between them.

This sequence was found in a woman in her thirties in good health and CMV-seropositive. Sequencing used PBMCs. This chain uses TRBV7-9 with TRBJ1-3, with D uncertain. CDR3 region: CASSSPRGSGNTIYF. The CDR3 nucleotides are TGTGCCAGCAGCTCCCCTCGGGGATCTGGAAACACCATATATTTT.